This paragraph reports one T cell receptor (beta chain). This sample stems from a study of blood T cell repertoires in COVID-19. Those who participated ranged in age from roughly 18 to 90 years and resided in 24 US areas. TCRdb's table, derived via immunoSEQ multiplex PCR, lists solely in-frame clones and lacks some. This repertoire shows approximately 300,000 clones, roughly 90% found once; its top ten account for approximately 17%. The germline V gene has CDR1 MNHEY and CDR2 SMNVEV (reference sequence). J lost 3 bases, V lost 4 bases, and 8 bases had no gene match. The CDR3 runs to 15 residues. Sequenced sample: PBMCs or T cells enriched from blood (not recorded which). The chain joins TRBV27 to TRBJ2-5, with 7 positions matching TRBD2. The TCR originated in a woman in her twenties or thirties who had recovered from COVID-19. The CDR3 here is CASSYRGGYEETQYF. The CDR3 DNA is TGTGCCAGCAGTTATCGCGGGGGATACGAAGAGACCCAGTACTTC.